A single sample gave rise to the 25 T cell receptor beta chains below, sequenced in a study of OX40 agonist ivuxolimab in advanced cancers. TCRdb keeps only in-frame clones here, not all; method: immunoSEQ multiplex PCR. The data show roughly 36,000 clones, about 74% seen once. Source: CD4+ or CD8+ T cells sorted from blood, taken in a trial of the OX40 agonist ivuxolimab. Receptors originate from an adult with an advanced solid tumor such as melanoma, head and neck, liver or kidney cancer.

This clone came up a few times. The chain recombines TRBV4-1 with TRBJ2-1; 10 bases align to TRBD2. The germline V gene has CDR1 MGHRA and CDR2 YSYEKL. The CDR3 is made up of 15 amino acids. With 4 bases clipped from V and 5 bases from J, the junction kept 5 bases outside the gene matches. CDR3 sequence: CASSLLAGGNNEQFF. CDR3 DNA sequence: TGCGCCAGCAGCCTTTTAGCGGGGGGCAACAATGAGCAGTTCTTC.

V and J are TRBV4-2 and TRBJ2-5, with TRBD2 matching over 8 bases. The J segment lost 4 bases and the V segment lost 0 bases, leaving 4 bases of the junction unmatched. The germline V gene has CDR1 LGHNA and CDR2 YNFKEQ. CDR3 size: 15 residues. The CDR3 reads CASSQERSGGETQYF. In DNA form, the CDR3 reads TGTGCCAGCAGCCAAGAAAGGAGCGGGGGAGAGACCCAGTACTTC.

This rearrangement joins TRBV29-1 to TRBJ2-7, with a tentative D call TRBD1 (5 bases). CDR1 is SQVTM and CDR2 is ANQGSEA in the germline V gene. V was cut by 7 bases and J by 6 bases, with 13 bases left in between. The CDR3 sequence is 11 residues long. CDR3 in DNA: TGCAGCGCCGCAGGGTCCGGCGAGCAGTACTTC. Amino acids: CSAAGSGEQYF.

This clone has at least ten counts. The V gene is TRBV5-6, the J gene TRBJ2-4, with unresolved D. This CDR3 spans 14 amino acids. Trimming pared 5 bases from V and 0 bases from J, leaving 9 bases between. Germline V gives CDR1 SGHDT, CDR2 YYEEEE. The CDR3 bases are TGTGCCAGCAGTATGGTATTAGCCAAAAACATTCAGTACTTC. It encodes CASSMVLAKNIQYF.

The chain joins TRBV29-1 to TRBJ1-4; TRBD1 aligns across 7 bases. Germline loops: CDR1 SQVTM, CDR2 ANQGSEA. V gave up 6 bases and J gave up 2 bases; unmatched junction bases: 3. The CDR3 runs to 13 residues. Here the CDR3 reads CSVRGQTNEKLFF. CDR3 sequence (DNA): TGCAGCGTGCGGGGACAGACTAATGAAAAACTGTTTTTT.

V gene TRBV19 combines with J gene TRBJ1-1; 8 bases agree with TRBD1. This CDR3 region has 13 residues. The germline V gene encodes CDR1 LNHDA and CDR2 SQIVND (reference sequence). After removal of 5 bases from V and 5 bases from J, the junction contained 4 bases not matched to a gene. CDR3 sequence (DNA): TGTGCCAGTAGTCAGGGGGCGGGTACTGAAGCTTTCTTT. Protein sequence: CASSQGAGTEAFF.

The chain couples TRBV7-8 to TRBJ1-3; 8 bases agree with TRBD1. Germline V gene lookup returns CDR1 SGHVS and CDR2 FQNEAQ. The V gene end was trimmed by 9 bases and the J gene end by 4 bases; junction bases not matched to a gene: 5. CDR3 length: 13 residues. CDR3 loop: CASQDRAGNTIYF. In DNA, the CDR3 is TGTGCCAGTCAGGACAGGGCCGGAAACACCATATATTTT.

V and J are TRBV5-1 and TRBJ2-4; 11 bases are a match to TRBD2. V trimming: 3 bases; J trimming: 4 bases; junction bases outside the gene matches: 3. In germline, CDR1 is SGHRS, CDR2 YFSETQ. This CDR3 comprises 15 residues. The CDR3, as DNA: TGCGCCAGCAGCTCCCCTAGCGGGGGGAAAAACATTCAGTACTTC. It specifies CASSSPSGGKNIQYF.

The CDR3 protein is CASSLANTEAFF. The CDR3 nucleotides read TGCGCCAGCAGCTTGGCTAACACTGAAGCTTTCTTT. The rearrangement joins TRBV5-1 to TRBJ1-1; D ambiguous. CDR3 length: 12 amino acids. Trimming cost V 0 bases and J 2 bases, with 2 bases left between them. From germline, CDR1 is SGHRS and CDR2 YFSETQ.

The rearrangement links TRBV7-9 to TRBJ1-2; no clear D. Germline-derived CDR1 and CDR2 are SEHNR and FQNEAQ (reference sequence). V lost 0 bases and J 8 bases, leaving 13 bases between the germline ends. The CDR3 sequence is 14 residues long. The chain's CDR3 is CASSLAAKGFGYTF. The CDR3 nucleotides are TGTGCCAGCAGCTTAGCGGCCAAGGGCTTCGGCTACACCTTC.

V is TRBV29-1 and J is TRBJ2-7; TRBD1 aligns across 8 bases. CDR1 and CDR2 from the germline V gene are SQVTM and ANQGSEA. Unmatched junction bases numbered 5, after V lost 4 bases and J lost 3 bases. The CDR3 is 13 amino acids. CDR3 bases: TGCAGCGTTGGCAGGGGGCATTACTACGAGCAGTACTTC. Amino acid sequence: CSVGRGHYYEQYF.

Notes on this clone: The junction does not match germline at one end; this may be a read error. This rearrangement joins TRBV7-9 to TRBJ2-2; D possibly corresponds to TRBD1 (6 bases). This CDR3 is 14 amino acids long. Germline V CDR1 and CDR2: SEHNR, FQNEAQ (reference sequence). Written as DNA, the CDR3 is TGTGCCAGCAGCTCGGACAGCTACACCGGGGAACTGTTTTTT. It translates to CASSSDSYTGELFF.

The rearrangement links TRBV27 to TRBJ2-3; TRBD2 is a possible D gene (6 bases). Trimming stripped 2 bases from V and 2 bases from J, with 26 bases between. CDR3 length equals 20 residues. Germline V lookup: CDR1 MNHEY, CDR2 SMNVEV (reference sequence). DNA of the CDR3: TGTGCCAGCAGTTTAGGGATGCGGCGGGGTCTATTCTTATACACAGATACGCAGTATTTT. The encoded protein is CASSLGMRRGLFLYTDTQYF.

The CDR3 spells CASSIVGRSSSPLHF. CDR3 bases: TGTGCCAGTAGTATAGTAGGCAGATCCAGTTCACCCCTCCACTTT. V and J are TRBV19 and TRBJ1-6, with D uncertain. Trimming stripped 1 base from V and 9 bases from J, with 13 bases between. This CDR3 region has 15 residues. Per the germline V gene, CDR1 is LNHDA and CDR2 is SQIVND (reference sequence). Supplemented by reference TRBV19 and TRBJ1-6, the full variable domain reads DGGITQSPKYLFRKEGQNVTLSCEQNLNHDAMYWYRQDPGQGLRLIYYSQIVNDFQKGDIAEGYSVSREKKESFPLTVTSAQKNPTAFYLCASSIVGRSSSPLHFGNGTRLTVT.

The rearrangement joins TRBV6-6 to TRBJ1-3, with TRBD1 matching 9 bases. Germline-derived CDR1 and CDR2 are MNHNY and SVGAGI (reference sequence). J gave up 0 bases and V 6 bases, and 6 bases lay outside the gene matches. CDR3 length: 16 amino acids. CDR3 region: CASSTQGAFSGNTIYF. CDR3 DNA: TGTGCCAGCAGCACACAGGGGGCTTTCTCTGGAAACACCATATATTTT.

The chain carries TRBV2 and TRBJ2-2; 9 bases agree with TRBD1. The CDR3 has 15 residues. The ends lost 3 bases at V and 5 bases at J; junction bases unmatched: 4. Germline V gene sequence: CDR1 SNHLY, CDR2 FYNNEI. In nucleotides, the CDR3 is TGTGCCAGCAGTGAGGGACAGGGAAGGACCGGGGAGCTGTTTTTT. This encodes CASSEGQGRTGELFF.

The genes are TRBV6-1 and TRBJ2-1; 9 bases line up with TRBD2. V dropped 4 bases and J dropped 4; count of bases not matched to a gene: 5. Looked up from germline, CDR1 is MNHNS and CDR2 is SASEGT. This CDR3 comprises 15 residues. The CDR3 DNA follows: TGTGCCAGCAGTGTACTGAGCGGGGGGTACAATGAGCAGTTCTTC. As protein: CASSVLSGGYNEQFF.

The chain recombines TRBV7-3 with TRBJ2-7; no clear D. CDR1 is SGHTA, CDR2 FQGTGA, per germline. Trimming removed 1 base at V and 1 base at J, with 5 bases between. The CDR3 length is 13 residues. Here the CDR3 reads CASSLSQSYEQYV. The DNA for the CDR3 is TGTGCCAGCAGCTTAAGCCAGTCCTACGAGCAGTACGTC.

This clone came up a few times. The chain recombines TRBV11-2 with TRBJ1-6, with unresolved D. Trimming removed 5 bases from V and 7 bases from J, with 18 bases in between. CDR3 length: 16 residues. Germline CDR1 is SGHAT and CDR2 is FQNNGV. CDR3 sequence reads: CASSPLPPGLNSPLHF. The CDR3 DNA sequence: TGTGCCAGCAGCCCCCTCCCACCGGGCCTAAATTCACCCCTCCACTTT.

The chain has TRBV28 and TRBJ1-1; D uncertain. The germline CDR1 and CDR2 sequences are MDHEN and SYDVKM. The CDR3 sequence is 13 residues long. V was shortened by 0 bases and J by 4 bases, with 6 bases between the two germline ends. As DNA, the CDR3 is TGTGCCAGCAGTTTATGGGGGAGCACTGAAGCTTTCTTT. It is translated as CASSLWGSTEAFF.

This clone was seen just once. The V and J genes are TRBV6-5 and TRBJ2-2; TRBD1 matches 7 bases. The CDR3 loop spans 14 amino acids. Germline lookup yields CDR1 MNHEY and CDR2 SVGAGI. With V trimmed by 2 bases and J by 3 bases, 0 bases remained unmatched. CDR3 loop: CASSYTGDTGELFF. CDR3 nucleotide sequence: TGTGCCAGCAGTTACACAGGGGACACCGGGGAGCTGTTTTTT.

In DNA form, the CDR3 reads TGTGCCAGCCGACAGGGTCCGACTGAAGCTTTCTTT. It translates to CASRQGPTEAFF. The V call is TRBV7-8, the J call TRBJ1-1; 7 bases align to TRBD1. V lost 8 bases to trimming and J lost 5 bases; unmatched junction nucleotides: 5. Germline CDR1 reads SGHVS; CDR2 reads FQNEAQ. The CDR3 sequence is 12 residues long.

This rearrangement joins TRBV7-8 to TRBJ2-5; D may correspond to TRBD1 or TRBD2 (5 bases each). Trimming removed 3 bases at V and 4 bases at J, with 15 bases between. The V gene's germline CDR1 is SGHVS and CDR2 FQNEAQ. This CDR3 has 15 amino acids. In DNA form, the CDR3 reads TGTGCCAGCAGCTTCAACAACCGGGGCCGAGAGACCCAGTACTTC. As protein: CASSFNNRGRETQYF.

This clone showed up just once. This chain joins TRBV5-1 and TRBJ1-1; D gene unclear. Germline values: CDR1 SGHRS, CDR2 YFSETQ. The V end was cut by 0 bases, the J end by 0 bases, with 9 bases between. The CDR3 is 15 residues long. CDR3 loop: CASSLVSSLNTEAFF. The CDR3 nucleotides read TGCGCCAGCAGCTTGGTAAGCAGCCTGAACACTGAAGCTTTCTTT.

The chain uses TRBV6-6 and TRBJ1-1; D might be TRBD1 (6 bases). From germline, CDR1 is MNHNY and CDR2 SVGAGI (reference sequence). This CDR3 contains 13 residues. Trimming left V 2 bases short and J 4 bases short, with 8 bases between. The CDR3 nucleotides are TGTGCCAGCAGTTACAAGGGGGTCACTGAAGCTTTCTTT. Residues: CASSYKGVTEAFF.